Shown below are 30 T cell receptor beta chains from a single sample sequenced in a study of T cells of healthy individuals. TCRdb re-analysed the 5' RACE reads in MiXCR, keeping a single row per CDR3 protein. This sample has about 53,000 distinct CDR3 sequences, with roughly 14% found just once. All receptors come from a human donor in good health.

This clonotype was observed a handful of times. The chain joins TRBV4-3 to TRBJ1-2; D is unresolved. V was trimmed by 0 bases and J by 8 bases, leaving 13 bases between them. Germline CDR1 reads LGHNA; CDR2 reads YSLEER. This CDR3 spans 14 amino acids. CDR3: CASSQEPGGFGYTF. CDR3 sequence (DNA): TGCGCCAGCAGCCAAGAACCAGGAGGGTTCGGCTACACCTTC.

Details on this clonotype: A single base separates this from a much larger clone, so it may be a read error. This chain joins TRBV6-2 or TRBV6-3 and TRBJ2-7, with a weak D call TRBD1 (5 bases). Germline lookup yields CDR1 MNHEY and CDR2 SVGEGT. The CDR3 sequence is 16 residues long. V was trimmed by 0 bases and J by 0 bases, leaving 12 bases between them. The CDR3 is CASSYSLQVSSYEQYF. DNA for the CDR3: TGTGCCAGCAGTTACTCACTACAGGTCTCCTCCTACGAGCAGTACTTC.

V is TRBV28 and J is TRBJ1-5; D is unresolved. This CDR3 comprises 15 residues. Germline assignment: CDR1 MDHEN and CDR2 SYDVKM. Trimming pared 2 bases from V and 2 bases from J, leaving 10 bases between. The CDR3 region has the DNA TGTGCCAGCAGTTTAGTCGGGTCTGGCAATCAGCCCCAGCATTTT. Protein product: CASSLVGSGNQPQHF.

With regard to this clonotype: A much larger clone is a single base away; this may be a read error. This rearrangement joins TRBV29-1 to TRBJ1-1; the D is unclear. This CDR3 has 13 residues. Germline CDR1 SQVTM, CDR2 ANQGSEA. DNA of the CDR3: TGCGGCGTCCACGGACGGATGAACACTGAAGCTTTCTTT. Translation gives CGVHGRMNTEAFF.

The chain combines TRBV2 with TRBJ1-1; 7 nucleotides agree with TRBD1. The CDR3 contains 13 residues. Germline V gives CDR1 SNHLY, CDR2 FYNNEI. V lost 8 bases and J lost 1; bases outside the gene matches: 4. CDR3 amino acids: CASSRGENTEAFF. DNA for the CDR3: TGTGCCAGCTCCAGGGGGGAGAACACTGAAGCTTTCTTT.

This clonotype was seen ten or more times. J is TRBJ1-6 and V is TRBV5-1, with D perhaps matching TRBD1 (5 bases). The CDR3 consists of 16 residues. The V gene lost 4 bases and the J gene lost 10 bases, with 21 bases spanning the gap. Germline assignment: CDR1 SGHRS and CDR2 YFSETQ. CDR3 sequence (DNA): TGCGCCAGCAGCCTCGCCGGGCGGGACCCCAACTCACCCCTCCACTTT. This encodes CASSLAGRDPNSPLHF.

This clonotype has ten or more counts. The chain links TRBV6-5 to TRBJ2-1; a weak D match, TRBD2 (5 bases). V was clipped by 7 bases and J by 4 bases, with 14 bases between them. The CDR3 covers 14 residues. Germline CDR1 MNHEY, CDR2 SVGAGI. The CDR3 DNA is TGTGCCAGCAAAAGGGAGTCGGCATACAATGAGCAGTTCTTC. Its translation is CASKRESAYNEQFF.

This clonotype occurred many times. This chain uses TRBV3-1 with TRBJ2-7, with TRBD1 matching over 10 bases. Losses at the gene ends were 5 bases for V and 1 base for J; bases not matched to a gene: 2. The CDR3 runs 14 residues. From germline, CDR1 is LGHDT and CDR2 YNNKEL (reference sequence). CDR3 residues: CASSSGQGSYEQYF. The CDR3, as DNA: TGTGCCAGCAGCTCGGGACAGGGGTCCTACGAGCAGTACTTC.

This clonotype has ten or more counts. This chain links TRBV20-1 with TRBJ1-2; no clear D. V was shortened by 5 bases and J by 3 bases, with 13 bases between the two germline ends. The CDR3 sequence is 13 residues long. Looked up from germline, CDR1 is DFQATT and CDR2 is SNEGSKA (reference sequence). DNA for the CDR3: TGCAGTGCTGAATCGAAGGAACACTATGGCTACACCTTC. Translation: CSAESKEHYGYTF.

This clonotype came up many times. This sequence joins TRBV10-2 and TRBJ2-2; maybe TRBD2 (6 bases). V lost 0 bases, J lost 3 bases, and 8 bases lay in between. The CDR3 has 15 residues. Germline V gene data show CDR1 as WSHSY and CDR2 as SAAADI. The CDR3 reads CASSESGGDTGELFF. The DNA for the CDR3 is TGCGCCAGCAGTGAGTCGGGGGGTGACACCGGGGAGCTGTTTTTT.

This clonotype was picked up many times. The chain is built from TRBV29-1 and TRBJ2-1; TRBD1 agrees at 7 bases. From germline, CDR1 is SQVTM and CDR2 ANQGSEA. V lost 7 bases, J lost 7 bases, and 4 bases stayed unmatched. The CDR3 spans 11 residues. CDR3 loop: CSAPRGNEQFF. CDR3 bases: TGCAGCGCTCCCAGGGGGAATGAGCAGTTCTTC.

This clonotype has a handful of counts. CDR3 nucleotide sequence: TGTGCTAGTGGTTTGGTAGTTCGTTGGGGGCAGGTACAAGACAATGAGCAGTTCTTC. Protein product: CASGLVVRWGQVQDNEQFF. The J gene is TRBJ2-1, the V gene TRBV12-5, with D possibly TRBD1 on 6 matching bases. The ends were cut back, 0 bases at V and 5 bases at J, with 23 bases in the middle. The CDR3 is made up of 19 amino acids. The germline V gene encodes CDR1 LGHNT and CDR2 FRNRAP.

This clonotype was counted ten times or more. The chain joins TRBV12-3 or TRBV12-4 to TRBJ1-5, with D unresolved. This CDR3 region has 16 residues. V was pared by 4 bases and J by 5 bases, with 18 bases between. The CDR3 is CASSSRREVHYQPQHF. The CDR3 DNA follows: TGTGCCAGCAGTTCGCGTAGGGAGGTGCACTATCAGCCCCAGCATTTT.

This clonotype turned up a few times. CDR3 in amino acids: CASSQDQTGAYEQYF. CDR3 bases: TGCGCCAGCAGCCAAGACCAGACAGGGGCCTACGAGCAGTACTTC. The chain is built from TRBV4-1 and TRBJ2-7; 8 bases line up with TRBD1. CDR1 is MGHRA and CDR2 is YSYEKL in the germline V gene. V shed 0 bases, J shed 2 bases, and the junction held 3 bases outside the gene matches. The CDR3 totals 15 residues.

J is TRBJ1-1 and V is TRBV10-3, with no clear D. The CDR3 consists of 15 residues. V shed 3 bases and J shed 12 bases, with 23 bases lying between them. Germline CDR1 and CDR2: ENHRY and SYGVKD. CDR3 residues: CAISESKDLLEVTFF. As DNA, the CDR3 is TGTGCCATCAGTGAATCTAAGGATCTACTGGAGGTAACTTTCTTT.

The gene calls are TRBV7-2 and TRBJ1-1; unclear D gene. The germline CDR1 and CDR2 sequences are SGHTA and FQGNSA. The CDR3 has 15 amino acids. The V end was cut by 3 bases, the J end by 1 base, with 12 bases between. The CDR3 spells CASSFSPGKNTEAFF. CDR3 DNA sequence: TGTGCCAGCAGCTTTTCGCCAGGAAAGAACACTGAAGCTTTCTTT.

In this sample, this clonotype turned up many times. The V call is TRBV7-2, the J call TRBJ2-1; TRBD1 agrees at 9 bases. Trimming cost V 5 bases and J 7 bases; bases outside gene matches: 6. Per the germline V gene, CDR1 is SGHTA and CDR2 is FQGNSA. This CDR3 is built from 14 residues. The CDR3 sequence: CASSPGTGRNEQFF. CDR3 in DNA: TGTGCCAGCAGCCCCGGGACAGGGAGGAATGAGCAGTTCTTC.

This clonotype appeared a few times. This rearrangement joins TRBV15 to TRBJ2-2; D gene ambiguous. Germline CDR1 and CDR2: LNHNV and YYDKDF (reference sequence). Trimming shortened V by 0 bases and J by 1 base, and 6 bases separated the two germline ends. CDR3 length equals 15 residues. CDR3 nucleotides: TGTGCCACCAGCAGAGATCTAGTGAACACCGGGGAGCTGTTTTTT. The encoded protein is CATSRDLVNTGELFF.

At least ten counts were recorded for this clonotype. The chain recombines TRBV10-2 with TRBJ1-1, with no clear D. Trimming shortened V by 2 bases and J by 7 bases, and 11 bases separated the two germline ends. The CDR3 is 13 amino acids. Germline V CDR1 and CDR2: WSHSY, SAAADI. The CDR3 DNA reads as TGCGCCAGCAGTGAGATGGCACGAGGTGAAGCTTTCTTT. Its translation is CASSEMARGEAFF.

This clonotype was observed at least ten times. V and J are TRBV11-2 and TRBJ2-7, with D tentatively TRBD2 (5 bases). V gave up 1 base and J gave up 7 bases, with 14 bases separating them. The CDR3 totals 14 residues. Per the germline V gene, CDR1 is SGHAT and CDR2 is FQNNGV. CDR3 coding DNA: TGTGCCAGCAGCTTAGTCCTAAGGTCGGGGGAGCAGTACTTC. Its protein is CASSLVLRSGEQYF.

V usage is TRBV3-1 and J usage is TRBJ2-3, with TRBD2 matching 8 bases. The CDR3 extends over 13 amino acids. Losses at the gene ends were 4 bases for V and 14 bases for J; bases not matched to a gene: 11. Germline CDR1 LGHDT, CDR2 YNNKEL (reference sequence). The CDR3 region is CASSPQGGGLRYF. The CDR3 DNA follows: TGTGCCAGCAGCCCCCAGGGCGGGGGGCTCCGGTATTTT.

This clonotype was picked up many times. The chain uses TRBV5-1 and TRBJ2-1; D possibly corresponds to TRBD1 (7 bases). The V end was cut by 1 base, the J end by 5 bases, with 10 bases between. CDR1 SGHRS and CDR2 YFSETQ come from the germline V gene. CDR3 length: 14 residues. In nucleotides, the CDR3 is TGCGCCAGCAGCTTGCAGGGGGGCCACAATGAGCAGTTCTTC. Amino acid sequence: CASSLQGGHNEQFF.

This clonotype has a count of ten or more. The chain has TRBV25-1 and TRBJ1-2; 9 nucleotides align to TRBD1. Germline trimming cut 4 bases from V and 7 bases from J; bases unmatched to any gene: 7. Germline CDR1 is MGHDK and CDR2 is SYGVNS. The CDR3 is 14 residues long. CDR3 bases: TGTGCCAGCAGTGGCCCGGGACAGGGAGGTGGCTACACCTTC. Translated: CASSGPGQGGGYTF.

This clonotype was found a few times. V usage is TRBV6-5 and J usage is TRBJ2-5; D may correspond to TRBD1 or TRBD2 (5 bases each). Trimming removed 6 bases from V and 3 bases from J, with 11 bases in between. The CDR3 extends over 13 amino acids. Germline assignment: CDR1 MNHEY and CDR2 SVGAGI. CDR3 sequence reads: CASSPGREETQYF. The CDR3 DNA is TGTGCCAGCAGCCCGGGACGAGAAGAGACCCAGTACTTC.

The rearrangement uses TRBV2 and TRBJ1-2; 8 nucleotides line up with TRBD1. CDR1 SNHLY and CDR2 FYNNEI come from the germline V gene. The V and J ends lost 4 bases and 4 bases, in that order; junction bases with no gene match: 5. CDR3 size: 14 residues. CDR3 coding DNA: TGTGCCAGCAGTGCAGAGACAGGGGCCTATGGCTACACCTTC. Translated, it gives CASSAETGAYGYTF.

This clonotype turned up a few times. The chain joins TRBV12-3 or TRBV12-4 to TRBJ2-3, with 9 bases matching TRBD1. This CDR3 is 15 amino acids long. Unmatched junction bases numbered 3, after V lost 5 bases and J lost 0 bases. CDR3 in DNA: TGTGCCAGCAGTGGGACAGGGTGGAGCACAGATACGCAGTATTTT. Protein sequence: CASSGTGWSTDTQYF.

V usage is TRBV5-1 and J usage is TRBJ2-5; maybe TRBD2 (5 bases). Germline values: CDR1 SGHRS, CDR2 YFSETQ. CDR3 length: 14 amino acids. V was trimmed by 0 bases and J by 2 bases, leaving 8 bases between them. CDR3 bases: TGCGCCAGCAGCTTGGACGGGGTTCAAGAGACCCAGTACTTC. Translated: CASSLDGVQETQYF.

This clonotype showed up many times. This chain links TRBV20-1 with TRBJ1-1; 7 nucleotides line up with TRBD1. In germline, CDR1 is DFQATT, CDR2 SNEGSKA (reference sequence). CDR3 length: 13 residues. With 6 bases clipped from V and 0 bases from J, the junction kept 4 bases outside the gene matches. CDR3: CSAPGQLNTEAFF. CDR3 sequence (DNA): TGCAGTGCCCCGGGACAGCTGAACACTGAAGCTTTCTTT.

This clonotype showed up many times. The V gene is TRBV3-1, the J gene TRBJ2-5; D unresolved. Germline V gene sequence: CDR1 LGHDT, CDR2 YNNKEL (reference sequence). V was trimmed by 5 bases and J by 2 bases, leaving 15 bases between them. CDR3 length equals 15 residues. This CDR3 reads CASSALIRQQETQYF. The DNA for the CDR3 is TGTGCCAGCAGCGCACTGATCAGACAACAAGAGACCCAGTACTTC.

This clonotype was recorded many times. The V and J genes are TRBV12-3 or TRBV12-4 and TRBJ1-6; no reliable D call. The ends were cut back, 7 bases at V and 7 bases at J, with 23 bases in the middle. The CDR3 loop spans 17 amino acids. For the CDR3, the DNA is TGTGCCAGCACCCTACAACCGGTCGTAGGAGGGAATTCACCCCTCCACTTT. It is translated as CASTLQPVVGGNSPLHF.